A selection of T cell receptor beta chains follows, all from one sample in a study of shared clonotypes between healthy human individuals. The data were produced by immunoSEQ multiplex PCR, yet TCRdb's version contains in-frame clones alone and is incomplete. The sample records about 2 million clones, 85% to 95% being singletons. The material sequenced was naive CD4+ T cells sorted from blood. Receptors originate from a man aged 18 to 30 in good health. Both conserved end residues are part of each CDR3. A D gene is named only where the DNA matches it firmly. A clone size is listed for some rows: how often the clone was seen (once, few, many), or a class if it is expanded.

d_call j_call clone_size cdr3_length v_call cdr3_nt cdr3_aa
TRBD1 TRBJ1-5 NA 16 TRBV4-1 TGCGCCAGCAGCCAAAGCCGGGACAGGGCGGGTCAGCCCCAGCATTTT CASSQSRDRAGQPQHF
NA TRBJ1-2 once 13 TRBV18 TGTGCCAGCTCACCATTGGCAGAACAAGGCTACACCTTC CASSPLAEQGYTF
NA TRBJ2-7 NA 11 TRBV20-1 TGCAGTGCTAGAGGGGGTTACGAGCAGTACTTC CSARGGYEQYF
TRBD1 TRBJ1-6 NA 16 TRBV7-8 TGTGCCAGCAGCTTAGCTCGGGACAGAAATAATTCACCCCTCCACTTT CASSLARDRNNSPLHF
NA TRBJ1-1 NA 13 TRBV28 TGTGCCAGCAGTTTATTGCGGGGGGCGGGAGCTTTCTTT CASSLLRGAGAFF
NA TRBJ2-1 NA 13 TRBV7-2 TGTGCCAGCAGCCGTCGCAATTACAATGAGCAGTTCTTC CASSRRNYNEQFF
NA TRBJ2-1 NA 13 TRBV4-3 TGCGCCAGCAGCCAAGACGGGCGGGTCGAGCAGTTCTTC CASSQDGRVEQFF
TRBD1 TRBJ2-7 NA 13 TRBV6-5 TGTGCCAGCAGTTACTACAGGGGCTACGAGCAGTACTTC CASSYYRGYEQYF
TRBD1 TRBJ1-4 NA 14 TRBV28 TGTGCCAGCAGGGAACAGGGGGGTCGGGAAAAACTGTTTTTT CASREQGGREKLFF
TRBD1 TRBJ2-1 NA 17 TRBV7-9 TGTGCCAGCACCTTACTGACGGGACAGGGGGCGTCCAATGAGCAGTTCTTC CASTLLTGQGASNEQFF
TRBD2 TRBJ2-3 NA 17 TRBV27 TGTGCCAGCAGTTTATCGAATACGGGGGGGCTGGCAAATACGCAGTATTTT CASSLSNTGGLANTQYF
TRBD1 TRBJ1-6 once 16 TRBV11-2 TGTGCCAGCAGCTATTCCGAGGGGGCATTGGGTTCACCCCTCCACTTT CASSYSEGALGSPLHF
NA TRBJ2-7 NA 15 TRBV6-6 TGTGCCAGCAGTTACCGGGCCAGCGGAATCTACGAGCAGTACTTC CASSYRASGIYEQYF
TRBD2 TRBJ2-7 once 19 TRBV19 TGTGCCAGTAGTCCCACCGGACTAGCGGGAGAGTATGGCTCCTACGAGCAGTACTTC CASSPTGLAGEYGSYEQYF
NA TRBJ1-3 NA 14 TRBV2 TGTGCCAGCAGTGAAAGCGGCTCTGGAAACACCATATATTTT CASSESGSGNTIYF
NA TRBJ2-1 NA 14 TRBV10-3 TGTGCCATCAGTGAAACGGTCTCCTACAATGAGCAGTTCTTC CAISETVSYNEQFF
TRBD2 TRBJ2-3 NA 15 TRBV5-1 TGCGCCAGCAGCTTGGCCAGCGGGGGCACAGATACGCAGTATTTT CASSLASGGTDTQYF
NA TRBJ2-1 NA 17 TRBV5-1 TGCGCCAGCAGCTTGTGGTATGGCGGGCAGGGCTCGGATGAGCAGTTCTTC CASSLWYGGQGSDEQFF
NA TRBJ2-2 NA 15 TRBV7-9 TGTGCCAGCAGCTTACCTTCCATGGACACCGGGGAGCTGTTTTTT CASSLPSMDTGELFF
TRBD1 TRBJ2-1 NA 15 TRBV5-1 TGCGCCAGCAGCCCTGGACATCTTACAGGGGGTGAGCAGTTCTTC CASSPGHLTGGEQFF
TRBD2 TRBJ2-7 NA 14 TRBV18 TGTGCCAGCTCACCACCAGGGAGGGGCTACGAGCAGTACTTC CASSPPGRGYEQYF
NA TRBJ1-5 NA 13 TRBV18 TGTGCCAGCTCAGTGGACAGCAATCAGCCCCAGCATTTT CASSVDSNQPQHF
NA TRBJ2-5 NA 16 TRBV5-4 TGTGCCAGCAGCTTTTGGGCAGGTCCGAAGGGGGAGACCCAGTACTTC CASSFWAGPKGETQYF
NA TRBJ1-4 NA 15 TRBV7-9 TGTGCCAGCAGCCGACAGACCGCAACTAATGAAAAACTGTTTTTT CASSRQTATNEKLFF
TRBD2 TRBJ2-1 NA 16 TRBV6-6 TGTGCCAGCAGTAGACGGACTAGCGGGAGTGGCAATGAGCAGTTCTTC CASSRRTSGSGNEQFF
NA TRBJ2-1 NA 15 TRBV9 TGTGCCAGCAGCGTAAATAGCGGCGGAGGCAATGAGCGGTTCTTC CASSVNSGGGNERFF
NA TRBJ2-5 NA 15 TRBV6-5 TGTGCCAGCAGTCGTAGTATAGGGTTACAAGAGACCCAGTACTTC CASSRSIGLQETQYF
TRBD2 TRBJ2-1 NA 15 TRBV10-3 TGTGCCATCAGCCCCGGGACTAGCGGCTACAATGAGCAGTTCTTC CAISPGTSGYNEQFF
TRBD1 TRBJ1-1 once 15 TRBV28 TGTGCCAGCAGTTCCAGGGGGACGTCAAACACTGAAGCTTTCTTT CASSSRGTSNTEAFF
NA TRBJ1-5 NA 17 TRBV16 TGTGCCAGCAGCCACCCGACCGGAAGTCAAGGGAATCAGCCCCAGCATTTT CASSHPTGSQGNQPQHF
NA TRBJ2-1 NA 15 TRBV7-2 TGTGCCAGCACCTTACAGGAGCGGGTCAACCATGAGCAGTTCTTC CASTLQERVNHEQFF
NA TRBJ1-2 NA 13 TRBV19 TGTGCCAGTATGACATGGTTGAGTTTTGGCTACACCTTC CASMTWLSFGYTF
NA TRBJ2-7 NA 11 TRBV18 TGTGCCAGCTCACTATCGACAGAGCAGTACTTC CASSLSTEQYF
TRBD2 TRBJ2-2 NA 17 TRBV5-4 TGTGCCAGCAGCCCCCGACTAGCGGGAGTGGACACCGGGGAGCTGTTTTTT CASSPRLAGVDTGELFF
NA TRBJ2-1 NA 15 TRBV25-1 TGTGCCAGCAGTGAAGAAGGCAGGGTCTACAATGAGCAGTTCTTC CASSEEGRVYNEQFF
NA TRBJ2-2 NA 15 TRBV28 TGTGCCAGCGAGATATCGGACAGAAACACCGGGGAGCTGTTTTTT CASEISDRNTGELFF
TRBD2 TRBJ2-1 NA 14 TRBV2 TGTGCCAGCACTCCGGACGGGAGGGTCAATGAGCAGTTCTTC CASTPDGRVNEQFF
NA TRBJ1-3 NA 12 TRBV11-2 TGTGCCAGCAGCGGGTTCGGAAACACCATATATTTT CASSGFGNTIYF
TRBD1 TRBJ1-1 NA 12 TRBV30 TGTGCCTGGAACAGGGGGAAAACTGAAGCTTTCTTT CAWNRGKTEAFF
TRBD2 TRBJ2-1 once 15 TRBV7-9 TGTGCCAGCAGCCCCCTGCGGGGGGGGTCGAATGAGCAGTTCTTC CASSPLRGGSNEQFF
NA TRBJ1-5 NA 18 TRBV12-5 TGTGCTAGTGGTTTGGTACTTGCCAGGGGAGGAGGCAATCAGCCCCAGCATTTT CASGLVLARGGGNQPQHF
NA TRBJ2-2 NA 16 TRBV7-9 TGTGCCAGCAGCTTAGAAAGGTCAGCAGACACCGGGGAGCTGTTTTTT CASSLERSADTGELFF
NA TRBJ2-5 NA 15 TRBV27 TGTGCCAGCAGCTCACACGGGGCTGGGCAAGAGACCCAGTACTTC CASSSHGAGQETQYF
NA TRBJ2-1 NA 12 TRBV9 TGTGCCAGCAGCCCGACTTATAATGAGCAGTTCTTC CASSPTYNEQFF
TRBD2 TRBJ2-7 NA 14 TRBV19 TGTGCCAGTACCCGTAGCGGGCGGAGGGGCGAGCAGTACTTC CASTRSGRRGEQYF
NA TRBJ2-2 NA 15 TRBV4-1 TGCGCCAGCAGCGAGGGACCCACGAACACCGGGGAGCTGTTTTTT CASSEGPTNTGELFF
NA TRBJ2-7 NA 11 TRBV2 TGTGCCAGCAGGATGGAGGCAGAGCAGTACTTC CASRMEAEQYF
NA TRBJ1-1 NA 13 TRBV9 TGTGCCAGCAGCTCACCCGTGGGCACTGAAGCTTTCTTT CASSSPVGTEAFF
NA TRBJ1-3 NA 17 TRBV4-3 TGCGCCAGCAGCCAAGATGCAGGGACAATCTCTGGAAACACCATATATTTT CASSQDAGTISGNTIYF
NA TRBJ2-7 NA 18 TRBV11-2 TGTGCCAGCAGCTTAGGTGATGGAGGACCAACCCTTCGTTTCGAGCAGTACTTC CASSLGDGGPTLRFEQYF
NA TRBJ1-1 NA 13 TRBV5-1 TGCGCCAGCAGCTTGGTCGGGTCCACTGAAGCTTTCTTT CASSLVGSTEAFF
NA TRBJ1-1 NA 12 TRBV30 TGTGCCTGGAGTCCAACTAAGGCTGAAGCTTTCTTT CAWSPTKAEAFF
NA TRBJ1-2 once 14 TRBV5-4 TGTGCCAGCAGCCCCCGAGCGGCTAACTATGGCTACACCTTC CASSPRAANYGYTF
NA TRBJ2-4 NA 19 TRBV4-3 TGCGCCAGCAGCCAAGATCTTTTAGGGTCAGACCTAGCCAAAAACATTCAGTACTTC CASSQDLLGSDLAKNIQYF
NA TRBJ2-3 NA 13 TRBV11-2 TGTGCCAGCAGCTTAAGCGTTGGAGATACGCAGTATTTT CASSLSVGDTQYF